The sequence of this TCR beta chain was determined in a study of blood T cell repertoires in COVID-19. The CDR3 is 14 amino acids. V was trimmed by 0 bases and J by 4 bases, leaving 6 bases between them. Per germline, CDR1 MGHRA and CDR2 YSYEKL. Per the original data handling: Reference gene primer amplification gave nucleated cell count estimates. Sequencing used immunoSEQ multiplex PCR; TCRdb keeps in-frame clones, though not all of them. The D gene and trimming were derived from the DNA, and the V and J assignments and clone size from that table. The table lists hundreds of thousands of clones, approximately 91% of them singletons.

The chain joins TRBV4-1 to TRBJ2-2, with D possibly matching TRBD1 (6 bases). This receptor was identified in a woman younger than 45 with COVID-19, enrolled during active disease. The sequenced material came from peripheral blood. The CDR3 bases are TGCGCCAGCAGCCAAGACAGGGGCACCGGGGAGCTGTTTTTT. It yields the protein CASSQDRGTGELFF.